This T cell receptor (beta chain) originates from a study of CD8 T cell repertoires and HIV-1 epitope variants. Overall study: T cells were stimulated with Twenty-five Gag and Nef peptides separately. Findings and limits, study-wide: Of under ten antigen-specific beta clonotypes, six or seven appeared to cross-react with escape variants.

Sequencing of TCR beta CDR3 used immunoSEQ survey depth. Assay: immunoSEQ multiplex PCR; the TCRdb copy retains only in-frame clones and omits some. The table has 5,700 or so clones, approximately 61% seen once; the top ten hold around 40%. This clone occurred a few times. The target antigen is unknown. Trimming shortened V by 2 bases and J by 1 base, and 12 bases separated the two germline ends. The CDR3 is 15 amino acids. CDR1 and CDR2 from the germline V gene are LGHNA and YNFKEQ. The J gene is TRBJ2-7, the V gene TRBV4-2; maybe TRBD2 (6 bases). Sequencing was carried out using cultured CD8+ T cells derived from PBMCs. The clonotype comes from a male donor with HIV. CDR3 sequence (DNA): TGTGCCAGCAGCCAAAGGGGCCGGGAGTCCTACGAGCAGTACTTC. Its translation is CASSQRGRESYEQYF.